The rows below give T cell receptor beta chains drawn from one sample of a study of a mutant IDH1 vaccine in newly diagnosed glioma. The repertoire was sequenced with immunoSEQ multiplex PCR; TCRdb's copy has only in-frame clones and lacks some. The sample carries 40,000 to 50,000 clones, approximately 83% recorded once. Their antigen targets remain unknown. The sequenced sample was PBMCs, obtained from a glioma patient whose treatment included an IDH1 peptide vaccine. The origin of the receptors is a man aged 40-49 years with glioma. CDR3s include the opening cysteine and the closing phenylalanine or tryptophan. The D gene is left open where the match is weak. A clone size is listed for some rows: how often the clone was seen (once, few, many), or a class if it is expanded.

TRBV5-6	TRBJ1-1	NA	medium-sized	CASSLGRRNTEAFF	TGTGCCAGCAGCTTGGGACGGAGGAACACTGAAGCTTTCTTT
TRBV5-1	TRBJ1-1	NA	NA	CASSLEGMNTEAFF	TGCGCCAGCAGCTTGGAGGGTATGAACACTGAAGCTTTCTTT
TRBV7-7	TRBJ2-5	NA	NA	CASSLAGTGSQETQYF	TGTGCCAGCAGCTTAGCGGGAACCGGGTCCCAAGAGACCCAGTACTTC
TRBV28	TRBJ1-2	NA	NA	CASSSRSRESNGYTF	TGTGCCAGCAGTTCCCGTTCGCGGGAGTCCAATGGCTACACCTTC
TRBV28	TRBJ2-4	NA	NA	CASSLPGAGVAKNIQYF	TGTGCCAGCAGCCTTCCGGGGGCGGGGGTAGCCAAAAACATTCAGTACTTC
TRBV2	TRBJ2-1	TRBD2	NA	CASKAGPYNEQFF	TGTGCCAGCAAAGCGGGACCCTACAATGAGCAGTTCTTC
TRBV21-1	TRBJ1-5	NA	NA	CASTKTLRGLADYSNQPQHF	TGTGCCAGCACCAAAACCTTAAGGGGCCTTGCTGATTATAGCAATCAGCCCCAGCATTTT
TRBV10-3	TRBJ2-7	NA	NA	CAISESSRQGSEQYF	TGTGCCATCAGTGAGTCTAGCCGTCAGGGCTCCGAGCAGTACTTC
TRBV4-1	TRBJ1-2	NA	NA	CASSQDPLDRNYGYTF	TGCGCCAGCAGCCAAGATCCTTTGGACAGAAACTATGGCTACACCTTC
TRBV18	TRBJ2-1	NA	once	CASSQTLDNEQFF	TGTGCCAGCTCGCAAACCTTAGACAATGAGCAGTTCTTC
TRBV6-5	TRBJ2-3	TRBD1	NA	CASSYYGGQGTDTQYF	TGTGCCAGCAGTTACTACGGGGGACAGGGCACAGATACGCAGTATTTT
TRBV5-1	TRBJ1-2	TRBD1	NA	CASSGQGAGNYGYTF	TGCGCCTCTAGCGGACAGGGGGCGGGAAACTATGGCTACACCTTC
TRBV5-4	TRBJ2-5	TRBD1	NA	CASSFRQGATETQYF	TGTGCCAGCAGCTTCCGACAGGGGGCGACAGAGACCCAGTACTTC
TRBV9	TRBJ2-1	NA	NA	CASSVPGPYNEQFF	TGTGCCAGCAGCGTACCGGGCCCCTACAATGAGCAGTTCTTC
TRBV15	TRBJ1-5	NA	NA	CATSRDVGSAYQPQHF	TGTGCCACCAGCAGAGATGTCGGTAGTGCGTATCAGCCCCAGCATTTT
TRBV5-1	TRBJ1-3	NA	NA	CASSLGPGGDGNTIYF	TGCGCCAGCAGCTTGGGCCCTGGGGGGGACGGAAACACCATATATTTT
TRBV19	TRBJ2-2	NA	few	CASSMGSRIPGELFF	TGTGCCAGTAGTATGGGGTCCAGGATCCCCGGGGAGCTGTTTTTT
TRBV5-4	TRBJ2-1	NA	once	CASSSGGGGSYNEQFF	TGTGCCAGCAGCTCTGGGGGAGGCGGGTCCTACAATGAGCAGTTCTTC
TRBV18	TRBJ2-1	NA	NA	CASSQISTGYNEQFF	TGTGCCAGCTCCCAAATATCGACGGGGTACAATGAGCAGTTCTTC
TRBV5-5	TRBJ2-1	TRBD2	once	CASSLVSGNYNEQFF	TGTGCCAGCAGCTTGGTTAGCGGGAATTACAATGAGCAGTTCTTC
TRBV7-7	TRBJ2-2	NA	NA	CASSPRGGRGTGELFF	TGTGCTAGCAGCCCGCGTGGTGGGAGAGGTACCGGGGAGCTGTTTTTT
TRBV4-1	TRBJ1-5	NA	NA	CASSQDGRQDQPQHF	TGCGCCAGCAGCCAAGATGGGAGGCAAGATCAGCCCCAGCATTTT
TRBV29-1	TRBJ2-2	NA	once	CSGGGNTGELFF	TGCAGCGGTGGCGGGAACACCGGGGAGCTGTTTTTT
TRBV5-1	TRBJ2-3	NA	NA	CASSAGDTQYF	TGCGCCAGCAGCGCGGGGGATACGCAGTATTTT
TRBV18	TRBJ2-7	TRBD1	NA	CASSPGQGVYEQYF	TGTGCCAGCTCACCGGGACAGGGTGTCTACGAGCAGTACTTC
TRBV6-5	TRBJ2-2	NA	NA	CASSYLQYGGELFF	TGTGCCAGCAGTTATCTGCAGTACGGCGGGGAGCTGTTTTTT
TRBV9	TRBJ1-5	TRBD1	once	CASSVVGGWDSCNQPQHF	TGTGCCAGCAGCGTAGTAGGGGGTTGGGACAGTTGCAATCAGCCCCAGCATTTT
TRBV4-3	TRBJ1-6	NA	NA	CASSQVNLNSPLHF	TGCGCCAGCAGCCAAGTCAATCTCAATTCACCCCTCCACTTT
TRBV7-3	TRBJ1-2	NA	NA	CASSPSQESRMAF	TGTGCCAGCAGTCCAAGCCAAGAATCGAGAATGGCCTTC
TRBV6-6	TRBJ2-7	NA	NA	CATKSPSANEQYF	TGTGCCACCAAGTCTCCTAGCGCTAACGAGCAGTACTTC
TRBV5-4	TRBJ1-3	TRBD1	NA	CASSSGGTAGNTIYF	TGTGCCAGCAGCTCGGGTGGGACAGCCGGAAACACCATATATTTT
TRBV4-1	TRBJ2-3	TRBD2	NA	CASSQDGRVPVDTQYF	TGCGCCAGCAGCCAAGATGGGAGGGTCCCTGTAGATACGCAGTATTTT
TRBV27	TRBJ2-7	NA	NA	CASSLVQDYEQYF	TGTGCCAGCAGTTTAGTCCAGGACTACGAGCAGTACTTC
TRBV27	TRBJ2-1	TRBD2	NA	CASRGTSEYNEQFF	TGTGCCAGCAGGGGGACTAGCGAGTACAATGAGCAGTTCTTC
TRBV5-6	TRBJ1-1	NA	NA	CASSHSGISEAFF	TGTGCCAGCAGCCACTCAGGGATTTCTGAAGCTTTCTTT
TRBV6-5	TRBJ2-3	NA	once	CASRPGYTGLDTQYF	TGTGCCAGCAGACCGGGCTATACAGGGCTAGATACGCAGTATTTT
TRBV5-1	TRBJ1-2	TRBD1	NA	CASRDEGQGNYGYTF	TGCGCCAGCAGAGACGAAGGACAGGGGAACTATGGCTACACCTTC
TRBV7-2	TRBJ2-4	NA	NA	CASSLALRADLNIQYF	TGTGCCAGCAGCTTAGCGCTTAGGGCCGACTTAAACATTCAGTACTTC
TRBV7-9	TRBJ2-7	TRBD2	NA	CASSFTSGRAGSSYEQYF	TGTGCCAGCAGCTTTACTAGCGGGAGGGCTGGGAGCTCCTACGAGCAGTACTTC
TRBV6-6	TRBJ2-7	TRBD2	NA	CASSYSGGTNEQYF	TGTGCCAGCAGTTACTCGGGGGGGACTAACGAGCAGTACTTC
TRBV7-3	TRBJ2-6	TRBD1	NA	CASRPPGTGDSGANVLTF	TGTGCCAGCAGGCCCCCCGGGACAGGGGACTCTGGGGCCAACGTCCTGACTTTC
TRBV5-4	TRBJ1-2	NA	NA	CASSYGNYGYTF	TGTGCCAGCAGCTATGGAAACTATGGCTACACCTTC
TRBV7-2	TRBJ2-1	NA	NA	CASSFRRDNEQFF	TGTGCCAGCAGCTTTAGGCGGGACAATGAGCAGTTCTTC
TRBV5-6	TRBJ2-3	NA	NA	CASSWGTLDGTDTQYF	TGTGCCAGCAGCTGGGGGACCCTCGATGGCACAGATACGCAGTATTTT
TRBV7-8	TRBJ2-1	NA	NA	CASSFQGYNEQFF	TGTGCCAGCAGCTTTCAGGGCTACAATGAGCAGTTCTTC
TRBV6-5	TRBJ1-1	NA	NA	CASSYSNPGIGEAFF	TGTGCCAGCAGTTACTCGAATCCCGGGATAGGTGAAGCTTTCTTT
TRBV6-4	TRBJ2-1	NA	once	CASSDSLRDEQFF	TGTGCCAGCAGTGACTCTTTGAGGGATGAGCAGTTCTTC
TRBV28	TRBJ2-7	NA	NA	CASSFLTASAYEQYF	TGTGCCAGCAGTTTCTTAACTGCAAGTGCTTACGAGCAGTACTTC
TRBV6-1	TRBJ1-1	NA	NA	CASKGLLLNTEAFF	TGTGCCAGCAAGGGACTGCTTTTGAACACTGAAGCTTTCTTT
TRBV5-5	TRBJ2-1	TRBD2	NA	CASSTLAGEVFEQFF	TGTGCCAGCAGCACACTAGCGGGAGAGGTCTTTGAGCAGTTCTTC
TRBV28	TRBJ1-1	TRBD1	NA	CASSSPGTANTEAFF	TGTGCCAGCAGTTCCCCCGGGACAGCTAACACTGAAGCTTTCTTT
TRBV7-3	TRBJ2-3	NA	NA	CASSITRTDTQYF	TGTGCCAGCAGCATCACCCGCACAGATACGCAGTATTTT
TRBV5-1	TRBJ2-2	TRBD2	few	CASSLGLAGTGELFF	TGCGCCAGCAGCTTGGGACTAGCGGGCACCGGGGAGCTGTTTTTT